This is a list of T cell receptor beta chains from one sample in a study of T cell repertoires in cytomegalovirus infection. TCRdb independently ran MiXCR on the reads; one entry per CDR3 protein. Found here are some 940,000 distinct CDR3 sequences, 25% to 40% of them singletons; the top ten hold 13%. Their cognate antigens are unknown. The material sequenced was cultured CD8+ T cells from PBMCs, taken from culture after CMV antigen stimulation. These receptors were collected from a human donor in good health (CMV status not recorded). Some clones in this sample may be carry-over from other donors' samples. Both conserved end residues are part of each CDR3. Fields, in order: V gene, D gene, J gene, clone size, CDR3 protein, CDR3 DNA. The D gene is left open where the match is weak. A row's size may be missing; if present it is once, few, many or a size class.

V gene: TRBV4-1
D gene: -
J gene: TRBJ1-1
clone size: few
CDR3 protein: CASRGVTEAFF
CDR3 DNA: TGTGCCAGCAGAGGGGTTACTGAAGCTTTCTTT

V gene: TRBV24-1
D gene: TRBD1
J gene: TRBJ2-1
clone size: once
CDR3 protein: CATSDRPGTGNEQFF
CDR3 DNA: TGTGCCACCAGTGACCGTCCCGGGACAGGGAATGAGCAGTTCTTC

V gene: TRBV28
D gene: TRBD1
J gene: TRBJ1-6
clone size: few
CDR3 protein: CASSLDRGNRPLHF
CDR3 DNA: TGTGCCAGCAGTTTGGACAGGGGAAATAGACCCCTCCACTTT

V gene: TRBV7-8
D gene: TRBD2
J gene: TRBJ2-5
clone size: many
CDR3 protein: CASRPIGTTQETQYF
CDR3 DNA: TGTGCCAGCAGACCTATTGGGACTACCCAAGAGACCCAGTACTTC

V gene: TRBV7-2
D gene: -
J gene: TRBJ2-2
clone size: many
CDR3 protein: CASSDSVANTGELFF
CDR3 DNA: TGTGCCAGCAGTGATTCTGTTGCGAACACCGGGGAGCTGTTTTTT

V gene: TRBV28
D gene: TRBD1
J gene: TRBJ1-2
clone size: -
CDR3 protein: CASSLSTGWDGYTF
CDR3 DNA: TGTGCCAGCAGTTTATCGACAGGGTGGGATGGCTACACCTTC

V gene: TRBV9
D gene: TRBD2
J gene: TRBJ2-1
clone size: -
CDR3 protein: CASSALLAGGPNEQFF
CDR3 DNA: TGTGCCAGCAGCGCCTTACTAGCGGGGGGGCCGAATGAGCAGTTCTTC

V gene: TRBV7-6
D gene: TRBD2
J gene: TRBJ2-3
clone size: -
CDR3 protein: CASRLWVGGGADTQYF
CDR3 DNA: TGTGCCAGCAGATTATGGGTCGGCGGGGGGGCAGATACGCAGTATTTT

V gene: TRBV10-3
D gene: TRBD2
J gene: TRBJ2-1
clone size: few
CDR3 protein: CAISEKRGDEQFF
CDR3 DNA: TGTGCCATCAGTGAGAAACGGGGGGATGAGCAGTTCTTC

V gene: TRBV9
D gene: -
J gene: TRBJ1-1
clone size: -
CDR3 protein: CASSVVALEGTEAFF
CDR3 DNA: TGTGCCAGCAGCGTTGTGGCGCTAGAAGGCACTGAAGCTTTCTTT

V gene: TRBV4-1
D gene: -
J gene: TRBJ2-2
clone size: few
CDR3 protein: CASSQGPGKESATGELFF
CDR3 DNA: TGCGCCAGCAGCCAAGGACCAGGGAAGGAGTCGGCCACCGGGGAGCTGTTTTTT

V gene: TRBV4-2
D gene: -
J gene: TRBJ1-5
clone size: few
CDR3 protein: CASSPRLNRGNQPQHF
CDR3 DNA: TGTGCCAGCAGCCCAAGACTGAACAGGGGCAATCAGCCCCAGCATTTT

V gene: TRBV2
D gene: -
J gene: TRBJ2-2
clone size: many
CDR3 protein: CASRGGELFF
CDR3 DNA: TGTGCCAGCAGAGGCGGGGAGCTGTTTTTT

V gene: TRBV12-3/TRBV12-4
D gene: TRBD1
J gene: TRBJ1-3
clone size: -
CDR3 protein: CASRTTGEEAGNTIYF
CDR3 DNA: TGTGCCAGCAGGACGACAGGGGAGGAGGCTGGAAACACCATATATTTT

V gene: TRBV7-6
D gene: TRBD2
J gene: TRBJ2-1
clone size: -
CDR3 protein: CASAWEGTYNEQFF
CDR3 DNA: TGTGCCAGCGCCTGGGAGGGTACCTACAATGAGCAGTTCTTC

V gene: TRBV6-1
D gene: -
J gene: TRBJ2-3
clone size: few
CDR3 protein: CASSDTGGGTDTQYF
CDR3 DNA: TGTGCCAGCAGTGACACAGGGGGAGGGACAGATACGCAGTATTTT

V gene: TRBV5-1
D gene: TRBD1
J gene: TRBJ1-6
clone size: few
CDR3 protein: CASSATTGEGSPLHF
CDR3 DNA: TGCGCCAGCAGCGCGACGACAGGGGAGGGTTCACCCCTCCACTTT